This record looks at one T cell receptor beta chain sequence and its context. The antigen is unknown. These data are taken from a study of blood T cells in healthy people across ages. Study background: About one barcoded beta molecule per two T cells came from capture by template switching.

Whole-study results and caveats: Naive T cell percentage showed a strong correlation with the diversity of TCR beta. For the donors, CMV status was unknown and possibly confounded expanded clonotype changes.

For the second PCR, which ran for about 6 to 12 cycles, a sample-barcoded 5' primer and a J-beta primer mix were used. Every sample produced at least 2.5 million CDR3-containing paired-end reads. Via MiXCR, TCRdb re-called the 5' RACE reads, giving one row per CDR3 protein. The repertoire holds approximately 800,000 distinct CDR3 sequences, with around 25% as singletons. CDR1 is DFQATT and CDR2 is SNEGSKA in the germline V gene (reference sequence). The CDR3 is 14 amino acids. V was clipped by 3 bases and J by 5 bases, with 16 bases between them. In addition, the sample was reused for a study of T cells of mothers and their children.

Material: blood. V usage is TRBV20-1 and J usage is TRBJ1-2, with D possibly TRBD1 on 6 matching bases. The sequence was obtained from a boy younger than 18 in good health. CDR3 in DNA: TGCAGTGCTAGCGAGGGGGGCCTAGATTATGGCTACACCTTC. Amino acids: CSASEGGLDYGYTF.